This T cell receptor (beta chain) was captured by sequencing in a study of blood T cell repertoires in COVID-19 (TCRdb year 2020). Study-level background: Samples covering the acute and convalescent phases of COVID-19 were provided by collaborators in the United States, Italy and Spain. The prospective study material was composed of cDNA or gDNA derived from T cells, B-cell-depleted T cells, or PBMCs. Deeply sampled blood TCRbeta repertoires from subjects exposed to, actively infected with, or recovered from COVID-19 were included in the dataset. The repertoires were released in a freely available public database meant as a resource for research on the immune response to SARS-CoV-2. The samples were drawn from two sources: the first 160 participants of the ongoing ImmuneRACE study, and 1,254 subjects contributed by 6 global collaborators. Nearly every sample came with metadata listing a de-identified subject ID, COVID-19 status, age in years and sex. Where available, HLA class I and class II types were obtained from metadata supplied by the sample provider rather than from assay-based typing.

Remarks on this clone: The antigen this receptor binds is unknown. No base quality information exists; no much larger clone differs at one position.

The collaborating institutions used their own protocols to collect whole blood in K2EDTA tubes. For TCRbeta analysis, collaborators shipped samples as frozen whole blood, isolated PBMCs, or DNA extracted from either of those sample types. TCRbeta CDR3 regions were amplified from genomic DNA using the immunoSEQ Assay, a bias-controlled multiplex PCR. The original pipeline was this. The number of nucleated cells in each sample was estimated by amplification of reference gene primers within the assay. Sequence reads were collapsed and filtered to measure the absolute abundance of every unique TCRbeta CDR3 rearrangement. Productive Simpson clonality was computed per sample as the square root of Simpson's diversity index over productive rearrangements. TCRdb limited this immuneACCESS table to in-frame rearrangements with V and J called. A share of clones is missing; checked studies link under half to unresolved V genes, and the rest is unexplained. V, J and clone size derive from that table, while D and trimming were established from the DNA sequence. Here the sample has about 150,000 clones; about 80% occur a single time. About 0.58% of the sample lies in the top ten.

A distance of 15 bases separates the germline ends of V and J, which lose 4 bases and 8 bases respectively. From the cysteine through the phenylalanine, the CDR3 covers 14 amino acids. Kept here is only the CDR3 DNA, which spans 42 bases and is read in frame from base 1. The germline V gene supplies CDR1 SGHTA and CDR2 FQGNSA. General findings and caveats noted by the study authors: Clinical and demographic metadata were provided uncurated, with the amount varying by source and participant.

Sample: peripheral blood. The sequence was collected from a man aged 55 to 69 with acute or convalescent COVID-19. The chain was built from TRBV7-2 and TRBJ2-1; the D segment could be TRBD1, given 6 matching bases. The nucleotide sequence is TGTGCCAGCAGCTGGGGGTCAACAGGGCATGAGCAGTTCTTC. Translation gives CASSWGSTGHEQFF.